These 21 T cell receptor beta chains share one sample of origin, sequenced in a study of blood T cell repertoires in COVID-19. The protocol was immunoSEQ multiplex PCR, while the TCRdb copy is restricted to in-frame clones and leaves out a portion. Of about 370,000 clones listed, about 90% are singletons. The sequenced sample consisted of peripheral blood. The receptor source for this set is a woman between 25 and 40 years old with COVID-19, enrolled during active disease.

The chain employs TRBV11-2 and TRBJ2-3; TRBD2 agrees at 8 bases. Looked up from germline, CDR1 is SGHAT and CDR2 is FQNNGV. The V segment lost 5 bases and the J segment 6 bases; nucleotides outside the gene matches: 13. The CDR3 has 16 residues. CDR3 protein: CASSPRLARGADTQYF. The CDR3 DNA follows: TGTGCCAGCAGCCCACGACTAGCGAGGGGGGCGGATACGCAGTATTTT.

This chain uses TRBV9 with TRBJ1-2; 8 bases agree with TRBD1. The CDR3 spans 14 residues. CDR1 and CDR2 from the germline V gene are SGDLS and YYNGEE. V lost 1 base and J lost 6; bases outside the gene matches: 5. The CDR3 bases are TGTGCCAGCAGCGTACCGGCAGGGGGCAATGGCTACACCTTC. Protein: CASSVPAGGNGYTF.

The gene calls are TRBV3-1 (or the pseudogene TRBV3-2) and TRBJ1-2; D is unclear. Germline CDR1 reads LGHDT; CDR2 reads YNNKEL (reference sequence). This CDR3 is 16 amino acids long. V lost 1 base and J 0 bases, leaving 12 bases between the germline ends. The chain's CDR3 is CASSQGRGSANYGYTF. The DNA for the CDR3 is TGTGCCAGCAGCCAAGGGAGAGGGTCGGCTAACTATGGCTACACCTTC.

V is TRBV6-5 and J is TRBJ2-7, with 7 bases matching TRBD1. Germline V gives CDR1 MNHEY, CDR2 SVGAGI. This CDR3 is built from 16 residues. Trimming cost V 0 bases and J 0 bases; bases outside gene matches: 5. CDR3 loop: CASSYSIGDSSYEQYF. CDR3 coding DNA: TGTGCCAGCAGTTACTCGATCGGGGACAGCTCCTACGAGCAGTACTTC.

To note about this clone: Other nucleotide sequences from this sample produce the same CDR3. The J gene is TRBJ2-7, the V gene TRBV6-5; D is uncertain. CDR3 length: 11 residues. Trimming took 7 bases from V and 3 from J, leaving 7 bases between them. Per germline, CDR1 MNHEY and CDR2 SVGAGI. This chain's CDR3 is CASTRGYEQYF. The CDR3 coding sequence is TGTGCCAGCACGCGCGGCTACGAGCAGTACTTC.

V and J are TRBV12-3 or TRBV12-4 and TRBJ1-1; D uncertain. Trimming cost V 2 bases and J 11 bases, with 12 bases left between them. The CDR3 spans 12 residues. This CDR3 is CASSLYPEDAFF. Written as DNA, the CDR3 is TGTGCCAGCAGTTTATACCCGGAGGACGCTTTCTTT.

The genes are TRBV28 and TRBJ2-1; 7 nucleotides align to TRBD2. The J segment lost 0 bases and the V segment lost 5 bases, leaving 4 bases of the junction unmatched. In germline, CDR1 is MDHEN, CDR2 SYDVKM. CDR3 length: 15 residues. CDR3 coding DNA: TGTGCCAGCAGTCATACTAGCGTCTCCTACAATGAGCAGTTCTTC. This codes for CASSHTSVSYNEQFF.

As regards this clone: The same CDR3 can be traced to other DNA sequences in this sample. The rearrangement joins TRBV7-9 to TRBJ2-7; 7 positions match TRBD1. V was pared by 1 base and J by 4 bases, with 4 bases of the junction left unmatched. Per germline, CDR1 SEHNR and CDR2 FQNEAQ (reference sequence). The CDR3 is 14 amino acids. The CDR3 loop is CASSLGQGNYEQYF. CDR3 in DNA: TGTGCCAGCAGCTTAGGACAGGGAAATTACGAGCAGTACTTC.

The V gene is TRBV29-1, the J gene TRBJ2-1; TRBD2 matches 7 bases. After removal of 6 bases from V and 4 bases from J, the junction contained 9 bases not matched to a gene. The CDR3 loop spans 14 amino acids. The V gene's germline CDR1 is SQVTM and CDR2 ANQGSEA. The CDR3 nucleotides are TGCAGCGTGACCTCCTCCGGGGGGTACAATGAGCAGTTCTTC. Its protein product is CSVTSSGGYNEQFF.

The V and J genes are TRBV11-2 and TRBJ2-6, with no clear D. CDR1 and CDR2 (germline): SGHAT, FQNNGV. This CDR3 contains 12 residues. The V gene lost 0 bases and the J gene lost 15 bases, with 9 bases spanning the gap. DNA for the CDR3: TGTGCCAGCAGCTTAGACCGGCTAGGCCTGACTTTC. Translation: CASSLDRLGLTF.

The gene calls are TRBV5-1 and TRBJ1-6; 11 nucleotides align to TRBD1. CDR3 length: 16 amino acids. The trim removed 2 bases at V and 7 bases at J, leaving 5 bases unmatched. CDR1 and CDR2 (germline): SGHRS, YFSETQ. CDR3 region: CASSLGQGALNSPLHF. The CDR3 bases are TGCGCCAGCAGCTTAGGACAGGGGGCGCTGAATTCACCCCTCCACTTT.

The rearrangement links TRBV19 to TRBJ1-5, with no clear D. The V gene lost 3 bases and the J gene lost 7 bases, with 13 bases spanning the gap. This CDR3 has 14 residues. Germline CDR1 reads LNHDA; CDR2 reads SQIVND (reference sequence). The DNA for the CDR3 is TGTGCCAGTAGTATGTGGGTATCGGGGCAGCCCCAGCATTTT. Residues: CASSMWVSGQPQHF.

In DNA, the CDR3 is TGTGCCAGTAGAGTAGCGGGAGGTTCCTACAATGAGCAGTTCTTC. Translation gives CASRVAGGSYNEQFF. The rearrangement uses TRBV19 and TRBJ2-1; 10 bases agree with TRBD2. J was trimmed by 1 base and V by 6 bases; bases with no gene match: 3. The CDR3 runs 15 residues. The germline gives CDR1 LNHDA, CDR2 SQIVND (reference sequence).

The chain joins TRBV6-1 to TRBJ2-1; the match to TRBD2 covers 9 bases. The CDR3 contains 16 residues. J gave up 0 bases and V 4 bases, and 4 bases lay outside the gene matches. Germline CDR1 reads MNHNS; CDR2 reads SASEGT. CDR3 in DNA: TGTGCCAGCAGTGCCCTAGCGGGGATCTCCTACAATGAGCAGTTCTTC. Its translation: CASSALAGISYNEQFF.

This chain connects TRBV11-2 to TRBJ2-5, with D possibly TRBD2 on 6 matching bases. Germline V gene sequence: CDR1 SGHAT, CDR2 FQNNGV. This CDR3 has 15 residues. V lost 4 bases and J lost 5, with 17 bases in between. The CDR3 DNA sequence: TGTGCCAGCAGCTCCCCGCAGGATGGAGGGGAGACCCAGTACTTC. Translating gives CASSSPQDGGETQYF.

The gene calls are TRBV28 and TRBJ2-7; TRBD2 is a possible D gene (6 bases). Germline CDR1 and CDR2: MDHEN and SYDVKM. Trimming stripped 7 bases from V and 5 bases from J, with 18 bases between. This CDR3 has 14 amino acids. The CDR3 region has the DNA TGTGCCAGCAATCCTGGCGGGATATTCAACGAGCAGTACTTC. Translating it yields CASNPGGIFNEQYF.

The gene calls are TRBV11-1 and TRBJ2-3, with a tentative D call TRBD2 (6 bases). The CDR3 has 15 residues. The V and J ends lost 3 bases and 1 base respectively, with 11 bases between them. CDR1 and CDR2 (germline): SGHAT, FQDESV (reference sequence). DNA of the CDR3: TGTGCCAGCAGCTTGGGAGCGGGTCGCACAGATACGCAGTATTTT. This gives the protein CASSLGAGRTDTQYF.

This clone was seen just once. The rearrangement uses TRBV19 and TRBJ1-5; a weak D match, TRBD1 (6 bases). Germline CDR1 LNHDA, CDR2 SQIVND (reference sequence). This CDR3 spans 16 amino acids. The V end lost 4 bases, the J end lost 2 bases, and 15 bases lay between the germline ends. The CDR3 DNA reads TGTGCCAGTAGTACTTCCCCGAGGACAGGCAATCAGCCCCAGCATTTT. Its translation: CASSTSPRTGNQPQHF.

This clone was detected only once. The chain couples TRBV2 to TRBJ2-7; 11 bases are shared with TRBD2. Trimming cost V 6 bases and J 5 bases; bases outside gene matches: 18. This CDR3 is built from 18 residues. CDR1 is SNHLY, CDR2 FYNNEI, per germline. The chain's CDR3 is CASSARGSGRGRRHEQYF. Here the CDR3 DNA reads TGTGCCAGCAGCGCCCGAGGTAGCGGGAGGGGTCGTCGGCACGAGCAGTACTTC.

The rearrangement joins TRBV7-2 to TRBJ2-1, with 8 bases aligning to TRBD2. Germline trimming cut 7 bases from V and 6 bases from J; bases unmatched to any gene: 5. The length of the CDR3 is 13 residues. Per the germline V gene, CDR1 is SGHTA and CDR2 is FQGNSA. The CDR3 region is CASNPGGINEQFF. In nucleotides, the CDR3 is TGTGCCAGCAACCCGGGGGGGATCAATGAGCAGTTCTTC.

The DNA for the CDR3 is TGTGCCTGGCAGGGACAGCAGAACACTGAAGCTTTCTTT. It yields the protein CAWQGQQNTEAFF. This chain links TRBV30 with TRBJ1-1; 7 bases line up with TRBD1. CDR3 length: 13 residues. Germline V gene data show CDR1 as GTSNPN and CDR2 as SVGIG (reference sequence). V lost 5 bases to trimming and J lost 1 base; unmatched junction nucleotides: 4.